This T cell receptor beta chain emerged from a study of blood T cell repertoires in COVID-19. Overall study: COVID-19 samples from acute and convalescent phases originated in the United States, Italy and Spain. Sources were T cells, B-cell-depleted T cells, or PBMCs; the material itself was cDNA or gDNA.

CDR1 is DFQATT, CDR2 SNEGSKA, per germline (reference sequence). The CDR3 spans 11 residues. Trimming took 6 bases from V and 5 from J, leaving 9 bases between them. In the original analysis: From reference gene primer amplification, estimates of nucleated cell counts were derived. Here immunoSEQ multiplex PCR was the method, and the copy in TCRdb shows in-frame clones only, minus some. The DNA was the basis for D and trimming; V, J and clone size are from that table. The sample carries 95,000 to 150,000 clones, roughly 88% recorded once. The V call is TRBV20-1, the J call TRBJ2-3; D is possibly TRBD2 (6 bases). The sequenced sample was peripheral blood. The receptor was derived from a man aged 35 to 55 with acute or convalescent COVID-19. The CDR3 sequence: CSARREDTQYF. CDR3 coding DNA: TGCAGTGCCCGGAGGGAAGATACGCAGTATTTT.